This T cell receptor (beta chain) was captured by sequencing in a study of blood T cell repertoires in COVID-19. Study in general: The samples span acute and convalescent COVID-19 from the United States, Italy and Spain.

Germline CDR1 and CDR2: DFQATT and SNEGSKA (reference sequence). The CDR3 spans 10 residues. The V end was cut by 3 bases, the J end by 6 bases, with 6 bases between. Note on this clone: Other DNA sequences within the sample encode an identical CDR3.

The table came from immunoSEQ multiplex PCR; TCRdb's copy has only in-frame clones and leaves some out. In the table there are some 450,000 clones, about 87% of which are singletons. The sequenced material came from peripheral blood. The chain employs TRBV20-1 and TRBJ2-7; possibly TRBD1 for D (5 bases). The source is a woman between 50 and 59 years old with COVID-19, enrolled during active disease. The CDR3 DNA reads TGCAGTGCTAGTACAGGCGAGCAGTACTTC. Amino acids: CSASTGEQYF.